Given below is one T cell receptor beta chain in context. Alongside a J-beta primer mix, a sample-barcoded 5' primer served in a second PCR lasting roughly 7 to 11 cycles. TCRdb reanalysed the 5' RACE reads using MiXCR and keeps one entry per CDR3 protein. The top ten hold 9.4% of the sample, which has over 700,000 distinct CDR3 sequences, around 25% seen once. The sample belongs to a study of blood T cells in healthy people across ages. Germline V lookup: CDR1 MDHEN, CDR2 SYDVKM. The V and J ends lost 3 bases and 2 bases, in that order; junction bases with no gene match: 11. CDR3 length: 19 amino acids. This sample was shared with a second study, whose subject was T cells of mothers and their children. This second study notes: The study obtained over 8.5 million TCR beta CDR3 reads per mother and about 3 million per child.

The origin of this receptor is a boy under 18 in good health. Specimen: blood. The V gene is TRBV28, the J gene TRBJ2-3; 13 positions agree with TRBD2. CDR3 in DNA: TGTGCCAGCAGTTTCAGCGGAATGACTAGCGGGGGGTTCACAGATACGCAGTATTTT. Amino acids: CASSFSGMTSGGFTDTQYF. Combining the CDR3 with reference TRBV28 and TRBJ2-3 gives the whole variable domain DVKVTQSSRYLVKRTGEKVFLECVQDMDHENMFWYRQDPGLGLRLIYFSYDVKMKEKGDIPEGYSVSREKKERFSLILESASTNQTSMYLCASSFSGMTSGGFTDTQYFGPGTRLTVL.